These 4 T cell receptor beta chains share one sample of origin, sequenced in a study of blood T cell repertoires in COVID-19. Using immunoSEQ multiplex PCR, the repertoire was profiled, and TCRdb retains in-frame clones only, with some absent. The data show about 260,000 clones, with approximately 90% seen just once and about 1.2% held by the top ten. Sequencing input: PBMCs or T cells enriched from blood (not recorded which). The receptors originated from a woman aged 40 to 50 with acute COVID-19.

This rearrangement joins TRBV6-5 to TRBJ1-1; 8 positions agree with TRBD1. CDR3 length: 14 amino acids. Germline loops: CDR1 MNHEY, CDR2 SVGAGI. V shed 7 bases, J shed 0 bases, and the junction held 4 bases outside the gene matches. CDR3 region: CASTETGVNTEAFF. The CDR3 nucleotides read TGTGCCAGCACCGAGACAGGGGTGAACACTGAAGCTTTCTTT.

The rearrangement joins TRBV4-1 to TRBJ1-3, with 7 nucleotides matching TRBD1. CDR3 length equals 16 residues. V shed 1 base and J 2 bases; nucleotides not matched to a gene: 5. Germline V gene sequence: CDR1 MGHRA, CDR2 YSYEKL. The CDR3 loop reads CASSQASGGAGNTIYF. CDR3 bases: TGCGCCAGCAGCCAAGCCTCAGGGGGTGCTGGAAACACCATATATTTT.

The chain has TRBV5-1 and TRBJ1-2; possible D gene TRBD1, 6 bases. The CDR3 has 13 amino acids. With 5 bases removed from V and 2 bases from J, the gap between germline ends came to 10 bases. Germline V gene data show CDR1 as SGHRS and CDR2 as YFSETQ. CDR3 coding DNA: TGCGCCAGCAGGCCAACAGGGAACTATGGCTACACCTTC. Residues: CASRPTGNYGYTF.

This chain links TRBV9 with TRBJ1-6, with 8 bases aligning to TRBD1. V was pared by 0 bases and J by 7 bases, with 9 bases of the junction left unmatched. The CDR3 length is 17 residues. Germline assignment: CDR1 SGDLS and CDR2 YYNGEE. The CDR3 region is CASSVDPGQAVNSPLHF. In nucleotides, the CDR3 is TGTGCCAGCAGCGTAGACCCGGGACAGGCGGTCAATTCACCCCTCCACTTT.